This paragraph reports one T cell receptor beta chain. The CDR3 extends over 15 amino acids. The V segment lost 0 bases and the J segment 7 bases; nucleotides outside the gene matches: 9. Germline V gene sequence: CDR1 KGHSH, CDR2 LQKENI. Produced via immunoSEQ multiplex PCR; TCRdb's table is partial and in-frame only. The table records about 14,000 clones, over 30% of them present only once. This specimen comes from a study of tumour-infiltrating T cells in Burkitt lymphoma. Study-level information: Productive clonality predicted overall and progression-free survival.

This chain joins TRBV18 and TRBJ2-7; 7 bases map to TRBD2. The TCR sequence derives from a human donor with diffuse large B-cell lymphoma. The sequenced sample consisted of tumor tissue. CDR3 amino acids: CASSPPTSMPGEQYF. The CDR3 DNA is TGTGCCAGCTCACCACCGACTAGCATGCCAGGGGAGCAGTACTTC. Using reference TRBV18 and TRBJ2-7 for the parts outside the CDR3, the full variable domain is NAGVMQNPRHLVRRRGQEARLRCSPMKGHSHVYWYRQLPEEGLKFMVYLQKENIIDESGMPKERFSAEFPKEGPSILRIQQVVRGDSAAYFCASSPPTSMPGEQYFGPGTRLTVT.